This T cell receptor beta chain was profiled in a study of blood T cells in healthy people across ages. Study results and limitations: Older age went with lower TCR beta diversity per million T cells, in a roughly linear way. Long-lived donors exceeded aged donors in naive CD4+ cells and diversity.

The CDR3 sequence is 17 residues long. The germline CDR1 and CDR2 sequences are SGHRS and YFSETQ. After removal of 0 bases from V and 3 bases from J, the junction contained 9 bases not matched to a gene. Every donor contributed about 10 milliliters of peripheral blood by blood draw. This clonotype occurred many times. Antigen specificity is unknown. A sample-barcoded 5' primer and a J-beta primer mix were used in a second PCR of about 7 to 11 cycles. Individual samples furnished no less than 2.5 million CDR3-containing paired-end reads apiece. TCRdb fed the 5' RACE reads into MiXCR, producing one record per CDR3 protein. The sample yields roughly 650,000 distinct CDR3 sequences, about 30% seen once.

The clonotype was recovered from a woman of 80 years or more in good health. The V gene is TRBV5-1, the J gene TRBJ2-1, with 7 bases identical to TRBD1. Sequencing was performed on blood. CDR3 protein: CASSLEVGGSYYNEQFF. DNA of the CDR3: TGCGCCAGCAGCTTGGAGGTAGGGGGCTCGTACTACAATGAGCAGTTCTTC.